The next 10 T cell receptor beta chains were all read from a single sample in a study of blood T cells in healthy people across ages. Together with a sample-barcoded 5' primer, a J-beta primer mix was included in a second PCR lasting about 6 to 11 cycles. Via MiXCR, TCRdb re-called the 5' RACE reads, giving one row per CDR3 protein. The table lists 1.6 million or so distinct CDR3 sequences, about 35% of them singletons. Sequencing was carried out using blood. Every receptor here comes from a woman younger than 45 in good health.

There are a few counts of this clonotype. The rearrangement joins TRBV7-3 to TRBJ2-1, with D perhaps matching TRBD2 (6 bases). The CDR3 runs to 14 residues. Looked up from germline, CDR1 is SGHTA and CDR2 is FQGTGA. V dropped 5 bases and J dropped 2 bases, with 10 bases sitting between them. CDR3 protein: CASSPRGTYNEQFF. The DNA for the CDR3 is TGTGCCAGCAGCCCTCGGGGGACCTACAATGAGCAGTTCTTC.

V gene TRBV5-4 combines with J gene TRBJ2-1, with TRBD1 matching over 8 bases. The V and J ends lost 2 bases and 3 bases, in that order; junction bases with no gene match: 7. Per the germline V gene, CDR1 is SGHNT and CDR2 is YYREEE (reference sequence). This CDR3 has 16 residues. The CDR3 region is CASSFRQGMNYNEQFF. The CDR3 coding sequence is TGTGCCAGCAGCTTCAGACAGGGGATGAACTACAATGAGCAGTTCTTC.

The chain uses TRBV2 and TRBJ1-5, with a possible D match to TRBD1 (6 bases). In germline, CDR1 is SNHLY, CDR2 FYNNEI. The CDR3 length is 16 residues. V was clipped by 7 bases and J by 0 bases, with 16 bases between them. The CDR3 sequence is CASKEAGAYSNQPQHF. CDR3 in DNA: TGTGCCAGCAAGGAGGCAGGGGCTTATAGCAATCAGCCCCAGCATTTT.

This rearrangement joins TRBV5-1 to TRBJ2-3; a weak D match, TRBD1 (5 bases). Trimming took 6 bases from V and 5 from J, leaving 13 bases between them. Germline assignment: CDR1 SGHRS and CDR2 YFSETQ. The CDR3 covers 13 residues. The CDR3 loop is CASIQQDGDTQYF. In DNA form, the CDR3 reads TGCGCCAGCATTCAACAGGACGGAGATACGCAGTATTTT. The full variable domain, in which reference TRBV5-1 and TRBJ2-3 provide the parts outside the CDR3, is KAGVTQTPRYLIKTRGQQVTLSCSPISGHRSVSWYQQTPGQGLQFLFEYFSETQRNKGNFPGRFSGRQFSNSRSEMNVSTLELGDSALYLCASIQQDGDTQYFGPGTRLTVL.

This sequence joins TRBV29-1 and TRBJ1-2; D gene ambiguous. V lost 5 bases and J lost 5, with 9 bases in between. The CDR3 totals 11 residues. Germline V lookup: CDR1 SQVTM, CDR2 ANQGSEA. Here the CDR3 reads CSVRSQYGYTF. CDR3 sequence (DNA): TGCAGCGTTCGCTCACAATATGGCTACACCTTC.

The chain has TRBV7-3 and TRBJ2-1, with TRBD1 matching over 8 bases. With 3 bases clipped from V and 6 bases from J, the junction kept 4 bases outside the gene matches. The CDR3 runs 14 residues. The germline CDR1 and CDR2 sequences are SGHTA and FQGTGA. CDR3 in amino acids: CASSLTGVFNEQFF. CDR3 DNA: TGTGCCAGCAGCTTGACAGGGGTGTTCAATGAGCAGTTCTTC.

The gene calls are TRBV20-1 and TRBJ2-1, with 11 bases lining up with TRBD2. The CDR3 covers 14 residues. Germline V gene lookup returns CDR1 DFQATT and CDR2 SNEGSKA (reference sequence). V gave up 3 bases and J gave up 9 bases; unmatched junction bases: 7. In nucleotides, the CDR3 is TGCAGTGCTAGTGTTACTAGCGGGAGCGGTGAGCAGTTCTTC. It yields the protein CSASVTSGSGEQFF.

This clonotype was seen a few times. The V and J genes are TRBV6-5 and TRBJ2-1; D gene ambiguous. This CDR3 is 11 amino acids long. The V and J ends lost 10 bases and 4 bases respectively, with 8 bases between them. Germline V gene sequence: CDR1 MNHEY, CDR2 SVGAGI. CDR3 sequence (DNA): TGTGCCACCTTTACTTACAATGAGCAGTTCTTC. Its protein product is CATFTYNEQFF.

CDR3 in amino acids: CSAPFTIAYSYEQYF. The CDR3 DNA follows: TGCAGTGCTCCCTTCACCATAGCGTACTCCTACGAGCAGTACTTC. The chain combines TRBV20-1 with TRBJ2-7, with D perhaps TRBD2 (5 bases). The V gene lost 5 bases and the J gene lost 0 bases, with 17 bases spanning the gap. This CDR3 comprises 15 residues. Germline V gene sequence: CDR1 DFQATT, CDR2 SNEGSKA (reference sequence).

The rearrangement links TRBV27 to TRBJ2-7, with 11 bases matching TRBD2. The CDR3 spans 16 residues. V gave up 0 bases and J gave up 6 bases; unmatched junction bases: 7. Germline lookup yields CDR1 MNHEY and CDR2 SMNVEV (reference sequence). The chain's CDR3 is CASSLSTSGSNREQYF. CDR3 DNA sequence: TGTGCCAGCAGTTTATCCACTAGCGGGAGTAATCGCGAGCAGTACTTC.